Below are 21 T cell receptor beta chains sequenced from a single sample in a study of T-cell reconstitution after alpha-beta-depleted transplantation in children. Unique molecular identifiers tagged the TCRbeta library. TCRdb re-derived calls from the PCR reads in MiXCR, one entry per CDR3 protein. The profile shows a few hundred thousand distinct CDR3 sequences, roughly 26% of them singletons. The sample in question was PBMCs, obtained before TCRalphabeta/CD19-depleted stem cell transplant. The receptors were gathered from a girl under 10 years old with Fanconi anemia, due to receive a stem cell transplant.

This clonotype was observed at least ten times. V is TRBV20-1 and J is TRBJ2-7; 7 bases are a match to TRBD2. This CDR3 is built from 18 residues. Germline loops: CDR1 DFQATT, CDR2 SNEGSKA (reference sequence). The V segment lost 1 base and the J segment 2 bases; nucleotides outside the gene matches: 17. Here the CDR3 DNA reads TGCAGTGCTAGAGTTGGATCGTGGGGGGGAACCCGTCCCTACGAGCAGTACTTC. Its translation is CSARVGSWGGTRPYEQYF.

The chain combines TRBV10-3 with TRBJ2-1; 8 nucleotides line up with TRBD1. J lost 3 bases, V lost 6 bases, and 7 bases had no gene match. CDR3 length: 15 amino acids. Germline V gives CDR1 ENHRY, CDR2 SYGVKD. The CDR3 coding sequence is TGTGCCATCAGACCCGACAGGGGCTTCTACAATGAGCAGTTCTTC. It specifies CAIRPDRGFYNEQFF.

This chain links TRBV4-1 with TRBJ2-1, with 8 bases lining up with TRBD2. Germline lookup yields CDR1 MGHRA and CDR2 YSYEKL. The trim removed 1 base at V and 7 bases at J, leaving 6 bases unmatched. CDR3 length: 15 residues. The CDR3: CASSQAGTSLNEQFF. The CDR3 coding sequence is TGCGCCAGCAGCCAAGCCGGGACTAGTTTAAATGAGCAGTTCTTC.

The rearrangement uses TRBV12-3 or TRBV12-4 and TRBJ1-6, with a weak D call TRBD1 (5 bases). V lost 2 bases and J lost 2, with 13 bases in between. This CDR3 contains 17 residues. DNA for the CDR3: TGTGCCAGCAGTTTAACGGCGGGACTAACCTATAATTCACCCCTCCACTTT. The encoded protein is CASSLTAGLTYNSPLHF.

The chain employs TRBV2 and TRBJ2-3; 8 nucleotides agree with TRBD2. CDR1 and CDR2 (germline): SNHLY, FYNNEI. This CDR3 contains 15 residues. The trim removed 2 bases at V and 5 bases at J, leaving 6 bases unmatched. The CDR3, as DNA: TGTGCCAGCAGTGAATGGCGGGAGGTGGGAGATACGCAGTATTTT. Encoded protein: CASSEWREVGDTQYF. The complete variable domain, with remaining parts taken from reference TRBV2 and TRBJ2-3, reads EPEVTQTPSHQVTQMGQEVILRCVPISNHLYFYWYRQILGQKVEFLVSFYNNEISEKSEIFDDQFSVERPDGSNFTLKIRSTKLEDSAMYFCASSEWREVGDTQYFGPGTRLTVL.

CDR3 loop: CASSLGETYEQYF. The CDR3 coding sequence is TGTGCCAGCAGTTTGGGGGAGACCTACGAGCAGTACTTC. The chain carries TRBV28 and TRBJ2-7; the D gene could be TRBD1 or TRBD2 (5 bases each). CDR1 and CDR2 (germline): MDHEN, SYDVKM. Between the trimmed V and J ends, which lost 3 bases and 2 bases, there was a span of 8 bases. This CDR3 has 13 residues.

The chain links TRBV5-1 to TRBJ2-5, with D perhaps given as TRBD1 or TRBD2 (5 bases each). V was trimmed by 1 base and J by 0 bases, leaving 7 bases between them. This CDR3 comprises 14 residues. Germline V gives CDR1 SGHRS, CDR2 YFSETQ. The DNA for the CDR3 is TGCGCCAGCAGCTTGACGGGACACCAAGAGACCCAGTACTTC. This encodes CASSLTGHQETQYF. Drawing the rest from reference TRBV5-1 and TRBJ2-5, the complete variable domain is KAGVTQTPRYLIKTRGQQVTLSCSPISGHRSVSWYQQTPGQGLQFLFEYFSETQRNKGNFPGRFSGRQFSNSRSEMNVSTLELGDSALYLCASSLTGHQETQYFGPGTRLLVL.

J is TRBJ2-7 and V is TRBV14, with unresolved D. V gave up 0 bases and J gave up 5 bases, with 8 bases separating them. Looked up from germline, CDR1 is SGHDN and CDR2 is FVKESK. CDR3 length: 13 amino acids. The CDR3, as DNA: TGTGCCAGCAGCCAAGAGATCTGGGACGAGCAGTACTTC. Its protein is CASSQEIWDEQYF.

This clonotype occurred a few times. V is TRBV19 and J is TRBJ1-1; D unclear. CDR1 and CDR2 from the germline V gene are LNHDA and SQIVND (reference sequence). The CDR3 contains 14 residues. Deletions cut 3 bases from V and 3 bases from J, with 11 bases between. The CDR3 DNA reads TGTGCCAGTAGTATTGGGCAGTACCACACTGAAGCTTTCTTT. This translates into CASSIGQYHTEAFF.

The genes are TRBV6-1 and TRBJ2-1; D call uncertain. Germline lookup yields CDR1 MNHNS and CDR2 SASEGT. This CDR3 is 13 amino acids long. V was cut by 11 bases and J by 2 bases, with 13 bases left in between. The CDR3 DNA sequence: TGTGCCGGTAGCCGTGGCGCCTACAATGAGCAGTTCTTC. This codes for CAGSRGAYNEQFF.

This clonotype was seen only a few times. The chain employs TRBV6-2 or TRBV6-3 and TRBJ2-7, with 7 bases lining up with TRBD2. The CDR3 is 16 residues long. Germline trimming cut 0 bases from V and 2 bases from J; bases unmatched to any gene: 7. CDR1 and CDR2 (germline): MNHEY, SVGEGT. CDR3 sequence: CASSYSGGMSPYEQYF. In DNA form, the CDR3 reads TGTGCCAGCAGTTACTCGGGGGGGATGTCCCCCTACGAGCAGTACTTC.

To note about this clonotype: Since the CDR3 does not end with the conserved phenylalanine or tryptophan, this likely comes from a read error. The V call is TRBV12-3 or TRBV12-4, the J call TRBJ1-2; 7 bases are a match to TRBD1. The CDR3 covers 18 residues. J was trimmed by 5 bases and V by 10 bases; bases with no gene match: 25. The CDR3 sequence is CAICPHVKTGPLNYGYTS. CDR3 sequence (DNA): TGTGCCATCTGTCCCCATGTTAAGACAGGGCCACTCAATTATGGCTACACCTCC.

The gene calls are TRBV5-1 and TRBJ2-7, with D possibly TRBD1 on 6 matching bases. V was cut by 0 bases and J by 9 bases, with 7 bases left in between. This CDR3 is built from 11 residues. The germline gives CDR1 SGHRS, CDR2 YFSETQ. CDR3 DNA: TGCGCCAGCAGCTTGGGCAGGGGGCAGTACTTC. It codes for CASSLGRGQYF.

This chain connects TRBV20-1 to TRBJ2-5; possibly TRBD2 for D (5 bases). Germline CDR1 reads DFQATT; CDR2 reads SNEGSKA (reference sequence). V was pared by 3 bases and J by 0 bases, with 14 bases between. The CDR3 is 15 residues long. The CDR3 loop is CSASGRAAHQETQYF. The CDR3 DNA reads TGCAGTGCTAGTGGGCGAGCGGCCCACCAAGAGACCCAGTACTTC.

This clonotype was counted many times. CDR3 sequence reads: CASSLALGRDYNQPQHF. CDR3 sequence (DNA): TGTGCCAGCAGTTTAGCGCTGGGGAGGGATTACAATCAGCCCCAGCATTTT. The chain links TRBV12-3 or TRBV12-4 to TRBJ1-5, with no clear D. This CDR3 spans 17 amino acids. The V end lost 0 bases, the J end lost 3 bases, and 15 bases lay between the germline ends.

The CDR3: CSARDLVEETQYF. In nucleotides, the CDR3 is TGCAGTGCTAGAGATTTGGTAGAGGAGACCCAGTACTTC. The chain is built from TRBV20-1 and TRBJ2-5; D uncertain. V shed 0 bases and J shed 5 bases, with 10 bases lying between them. Germline V CDR1 and CDR2: DFQATT, SNEGSKA (reference sequence). The CDR3 runs to 13 residues.

This clonotype has only a few counts. The chain carries TRBV6-6 and TRBJ2-7; D ambiguous. Trimming took off 2 bases at V and 6 bases at J, with 8 bases between the two ends. The CDR3 totals 12 residues. CDR1 MNHNY and CDR2 SVGAGI come from the germline V gene (reference sequence). CDR3 residues: CASSYAIGEQYF. CDR3 sequence (DNA): TGTGCCAGCAGTTACGCTATCGGCGAGCAGTACTTC.

This clonotype came up a few times. This rearrangement joins TRBV6-5 to TRBJ2-1; a weak D match, TRBD1 (5 bases). The CDR3 is 16 amino acids. V was shortened by 1 base and J by 3 bases, with 13 bases between the two germline ends. CDR1 and CDR2 (germline): MNHEY, SVGAGI. The CDR3 DNA sequence: TGTGCCAGCAGTTACTTCGGCAGGGCTAACTACAATGAGCAGTTCTTC. This gives the protein CASSYFGRANYNEQFF.

V gene TRBV5-1 combines with J gene TRBJ2-7; 7 bases are a match to TRBD2. With 1 base clipped from V and 4 bases from J, the junction kept 8 bases outside the gene matches. The germline gives CDR1 SGHRS, CDR2 YFSETQ. The CDR3 has 15 residues. The CDR3 loop reads CASSLRSGEVYEQYF. CDR3 nucleotide sequence: TGCGCCAGCAGCTTGAGGAGCGGGGAGGTATACGAGCAGTACTTC.

This clonotype was recorded many times. This rearrangement joins TRBV7-8 to TRBJ2-5, with unresolved D. The ends were cut back, 4 bases at V and 4 bases at J, with 4 bases in the middle. There are 11 residues in the CDR3. CDR1 and CDR2 (germline): SGHVS, FQNEAQ. CDR3: CASSWVETQYF. The CDR3 DNA sequence: TGTGCCAGCAGCTGGGTAGAGACCCAGTACTTC.

This clonotype has at least ten counts. This chain uses TRBV20-1 with TRBJ2-3, with D possibly TRBD2 on 6 matching bases. The CDR3 has 13 amino acids. V gave up 5 bases and J gave up 4 bases, with 13 bases separating them. Per germline, CDR1 DFQATT and CDR2 SNEGSKA (reference sequence). The DNA for the CDR3 is TGCAGTGCTGTCCTAGCGCCCCCAGATACGCAGTATTTT. Translating it yields CSAVLAPPDTQYF.